These 2 T cell receptor beta chains were sequenced from one sample in a study of CD8 T cells in ankylosing spondylitis. Study-wide results and limits: For ankylosing spondylitis blood, a TCR beta motif of fewer than 10 highly homologous variants appeared characteristic.

TCRdb used MiXCR to reprocess the 5' RACE reads, holding one entry per CDR3 protein. The data show a few hundred thousand distinct CDR3 sequences, less than 10% seen once. These receptors' targets are unknown. What was sequenced was blood, either unsorted or a sorted T cell fraction (not recorded which). These receptor sequences come from a male donor with ankylosing spondylitis.

This clonotype came up many times. This chain uses TRBV10-3 with TRBJ2-1; D possibly matches TRBD1 or TRBD2 (6 bases each). The germline gives CDR1 ENHRY, CDR2 SYGVKD. The CDR3 is 16 amino acids. V lost 4 bases and J 7 bases, leaving 20 bases between the germline ends. The CDR3 sequence is CAISGSTGSGMNEQFF. The CDR3 nucleotides read TGTGCCATCAGTGGGTCGACAGGTAGCGGAATGAATGAGCAGTTCTTC.

This clonotype was detected ten times or more. For the CDR3, the DNA is TGTGCCAGCAGCTTAGACTGGCAGAGCGAGCAGTACTTC. This sequence encodes CASSLDWQSEQYF. The chain recombines TRBV7-8 with TRBJ2-7; no firm D call. The germline V gene has CDR1 SGHVS and CDR2 FQNEAQ. V was clipped by 1 base and J by 6 bases, with 10 bases between them. The CDR3 runs 13 residues.